This TCR beta chain originates from a study of blood T cell repertoires in COVID-19. Overall study context: Acute-phase and convalescent COVID-19 samples originated in the United States, Italy and Spain. T cells, B-cell-depleted T cells, or PBMCs supplied cDNA or gDNA.

Authors' data handling: Nucleated cell counts were estimated from reference gene primer amplification. The repertoire was sequenced with immunoSEQ multiplex PCR; TCRdb's copy has only in-frame clones and lacks some. The V and J calls and clone size were taken over from that table, and D and trimming were inferred from the DNA. The data hold some 270,000 clones, with approximately 90% observed a single time. Cohort allocation depended upon clinical history that participants reported. After removal of 5 bases from V and 4 bases from J, the junction contained 6 bases not matched to a gene. The length of the CDR3 is 16 residues. Germline CDR1 reads SGDLS; CDR2 reads YYNGEE.

This clonotype originated in a man aged 35 to 55 who had been exposed to COVID-19. The specimen sequenced was PBMCs or T cells enriched from blood (not recorded which). The chain combines TRBV9 with TRBJ2-2; 12 nucleotides match TRBD2. Written as DNA, the CDR3 is TGTGCCAGCAGTTCGACTAGCGGGAGTTTCACCGGGGAGCTGTTTTTT. Translation: CASSSTSGSFTGELFF.